The sequence of this TCR beta chain was determined in a study of blood T cell repertoires in COVID-19 (dated by TCRdb to the early 2020s). Turning to the overall study: Samples covering the acute and convalescent phases of COVID-19 were provided by collaborators in the United States, Italy and Spain. Samples were obtained from the ongoing ImmuneRACE study (first 160 participants) and from approximately 1,200 subjects provided by 6 global collaborators. The material from the prospective study consisted of cDNA or gDNA derived from T cells, B-cell-depleted T cells, or PBMCs. The dataset comprised deeply sampled blood TCRbeta repertoires from subjects exposed to, actively infected with, or recovered from COVID-19. Where available, HLA class I and class II types were obtained from metadata supplied by the sample provider rather than from assay-based typing. A de-identified subject ID, COVID-19 status, age in years and sex were almost always included in the sample metadata. The repertoires were made available in a free public database intended to serve as a resource for research on the immune response to SARS-CoV-2.

TCRbeta CDR3 regions were amplified from genomic DNA using the immunoSEQ Assay, a bias-controlled multiplex PCR. The paper's processing steps were these. The number of nucleated cells in each sample was estimated by amplification of reference gene primers within the assay. Sequence reads were collapsed and filtered to measure the absolute abundance of every unique TCRbeta CDR3 rearrangement. Productive Simpson clonality was computed per sample as the square root of Simpson's diversity index over productive rearrangements. Here the immuneACCESS table is served through TCRdb, limited to in-frame sequences with V and J called. Missing clones are a known gap in these copies; in checked studies unresolved V genes cover under half, and the rest lacks a known reason. The V and J calls and clone size are taken from that table; D and trimming were inferred from the DNA. The sample profile shows some 250,000 clones; 75% to 90% of them were found once. Roughly 3% of the sample comes from the top ten.

Another Seattle source contributed samples from volunteer blood donors who had recovered from COVID-19. Collaborating institutions collected whole blood in K2EDTA tubes following their own protocols. For TCRbeta analysis, collaborators shipped samples as frozen whole blood, isolated PBMCs, or DNA extracted from either of those sample types. Points on this clone: The clone's antigen remains unknown. No clone much larger than this one lies a single base away; base qualities are absent.

The CDR3 sequence holds 13 residues, the cysteine and phenylalanine included. The retained sequence is limited to the CDR3, 39 bases, with the frame set at the first base. The CDR1 and CDR2 encoded by the germline V gene (reference sequence) are PRHDT and FYEKMQ. Deletion took 7 bases off V and 9 bases off J, with a span of 16 bases between the germline ends. The investigation overall reported the following: The amount of clinical and demographic metadata varied by source and participant and was provided uncurated.

The TCR sequence derives from a woman aged 25 to 39 who had recovered from COVID-19. Sequencing used peripheral blood. This receptor chain uses TRBV13 and TRBJ2-1, and TRBD2 may be the D gene, going by 7 matching bases. This receptor has the CDR3 CASTRRGAGEQFF. Here is the DNA: TGTGCCAGCACCCGACGGGGGGCCGGTGAGCAGTTCTTC.